Listed below are T cell receptor beta chains from one sample, sequenced in a study of blood T cells in healthy people across ages. One entry per CDR3 protein results from TCRdb running MiXCR on the 5' RACE reads. The sample records approximately 1.5 million distinct CDR3 sequences, about 32% being singletons. The specimen sequenced was blood. All receptors derive from a woman aged 25 to 45 in good health. Each CDR3 is given with its conserved first and last residue. A D gene is named only where the DNA matches it firmly. Size is stated for part of the rows, as once, few or many counts, or as a class when the clone is expanded.

cdr3_aa	cdr3_nt	v_call	j_call	clone_size	d_call
CASSLGLAGNHQETQYF	TGTGCCAGCAGCTTAGGACTAGCGGGGAACCACCAAGAGACCCAGTACTTC	TRBV11-2	TRBJ2-5	few	TRBD2
CASSLLSGINTF	TGTGCCAGCAGCTTACTTTCCGGGATCAACACCTTC	TRBV7-8	TRBJ1-2	few	-
CASSHGETRYF	TGTGCCAGCAGCCATGGGGAGACCCGGTACTTC	TRBV14	TRBJ2-5	-	-
CASSFPATEQFF	TGTGCCAGCAGCTTCCCAGCGACCGAGCAGTTCTTC	TRBV7-7	TRBJ2-1	few	-
CASSQEKGQGKETQYF	TGTGCCAGCAGCCAAGAAAAGGGACAGGGAAAAGAGACCCAGTACTTC	TRBV3-1	TRBJ2-5	-	TRBD1
CAGGEGYEQYF	TGCGCCGGCGGGGAGGGCTACGAGCAGTACTTC	TRBV10-2	TRBJ2-7	few	TRBD2
CASGQEEYSRPEQYF	TGTGCCAGCGGCCAAGAGGAATATTCCCGTCCCGAGCAGTACTTC	TRBV4-2	TRBJ2-7	few	-
CASTKAPGQGDEQYF	TGTGCCAGTACCAAAGCCCCGGGACAGGGTGACGAGCAGTACTTC	TRBV9	TRBJ2-7	-	TRBD1
CATSVQGSTDTQYF	TGTGCCACCAGTGTCCAGGGGAGCACAGATACGCAGTATTTT	TRBV24-1	TRBJ2-3	-	-
CASSGVLSSYNEQFF	TGTGCCAGCAGCGGGGTACTGAGCTCCTACAATGAGCAGTTCTTC	TRBV27	TRBJ2-1	-	-
CASSLGKGHRYYNEQFF	TGCGCCAGCAGCTTGGGGAAGGGACACCGGTACTACAATGAGCAGTTCTTC	TRBV5-1	TRBJ2-1	-	-
CASSGSGGRTEAFF	TGTGCCAGCAGTGGATCGGGGGGCCGGACTGAAGCTTTCTTT	TRBV2	TRBJ1-1	few	-
CASRVGSLYGYTF	TGTGCCAGCAGGGTGGGAAGCTTATATGGCTACACCTTC	TRBV6-4	TRBJ1-2	-	-
CASRAGTGDAYEQYF	TGTGCCAGCAGAGCCGGGACAGGGGATGCCTACGAGCAGTACTTC	TRBV6-1	TRBJ2-7	few	TRBD1
CASSRPGQGRGNTIYF	TGCGCCAGCAGCCGCCCAGGGCAGGGTAGAGGAAACACCATATATTTT	TRBV4-1	TRBJ1-3	-	-
CSVSRDYGQPQHF	TGCAGCGTTTCCCGGGACTACGGTCAGCCCCAGCATTTT	TRBV29-1	TRBJ1-5	few	-
CSAFWTSGVQETQYF	TGCAGTGCTTTTTGGACTAGCGGAGTACAAGAGACCCAGTACTTC	TRBV20-1	TRBJ2-5	-	TRBD2
CSATRTSGSIEETQYF	TGCAGTGCTACCCGGACTAGCGGGAGTATCGAGGAGACCCAGTACTTC	TRBV20-1	TRBJ2-5	few	TRBD2
CASHRSWGGQNEQFF	TGTGCCAGCCACCGTAGCTGGGGGGGACAGAATGAGCAGTTCTTC	TRBV2	TRBJ2-1	-	-
CASSYSPDSSRGKTEAFF	TGTGCCAGCAGTTACTCCCCCGACAGTTCAAGGGGAAAAACTGAAGCTTTCTTT	TRBV6-5	TRBJ1-1	few	-
CASSRNRDRGTEAFF	TGTGCCAGCAGCCGAAACCGGGACAGGGGGACTGAAGCTTTCTTT	TRBV6-6	TRBJ1-1	-	TRBD1
CASSSGQADRQYF	TGTGCCAGCAGCTCGGGACAGGCGGACCGACAGTACTTC	TRBV28	TRBJ2-7	few	TRBD1
CASSSYGMGQGGRETQYF	TGTGCCAGCAGTTCATATGGGATGGGACAGGGAGGACGTGAGACCCAGTACTTC	TRBV25-1	TRBJ2-5	few	TRBD1
CASSLLASGILNYEQYF	TGTGCCAGCAGTTTACTGGCTAGCGGGATCCTAAACTACGAGCAGTACTTC	TRBV28	TRBJ2-7	-	TRBD2
CATSRADRPGTDTQYF	TGTGCCACCAGCAGAGCAGACAGGCCGGGCACAGATACGCAGTATTTT	TRBV15	TRBJ2-3	-	-
CASSLTTGAGEDTQYF	TGTGCCAGCAGCTTAACGACGGGAGCGGGAGAAGATACGCAGTATTTT	TRBV7-3	TRBJ2-3	-	TRBD2
CASRFRDNYEQYF	TGCGCCAGCAGGTTCCGGGACAATTATGAGCAGTACTTC	TRBV5-1	TRBJ2-7	-	-
CASSQGTGGNQPQHF	TGCGCCAGCAGCCAAGGGACAGGGGGCAATCAGCCCCAGCATTTT	TRBV4-1	TRBJ1-5	many	TRBD1
CSVALAGGRYEQYF	TGCAGCGTCGCGCTAGCGGGGGGGCGGTACGAGCAGTACTTC	TRBV29-1	TRBJ2-7	few	TRBD2
CSAPRGGPQETQYF	TGCAGTGCTCCACGGGGGGGGCCCCAAGAGACCCAGTACTTC	TRBV20-1	TRBJ2-5	many	TRBD2
CASSRPGPHNEQFF	TGCGCCAGCAGCCGACCGGGCCCCCACAATGAGCAGTTCTTC	TRBV4-1	TRBJ2-1	-	-
CASRRGQHTEAFF	TGTGCCAGCAGACGAGGACAGCACACTGAAGCTTTCTTT	TRBV12-3/TRBV12-4	TRBJ1-1	-	-
CSADSGTRRYGEQFF	TGCAGTGCTGACTCCGGGACTAGACGCTACGGTGAGCAGTTCTTC	TRBV20-1	TRBJ2-1	few	TRBD2
CASSQALQTGTRTGELFF	TGCGCCAGCAGCCAAGCCCTACAGACCGGGACCAGGACCGGGGAGCTGTTTTTT	TRBV4-1	TRBJ2-2	-	-
CASSQVAGTDTQYF	TGTGCCAGCAGCCAAGTGGCCGGGACAGATACGCAGTATTTT	TRBV4-1	TRBJ2-3	many	-
CASSSVAGTDTQYF	TGTGCCAGCAGCTCGGTCGCAGGGACAGATACGCAGTATTTT	TRBV7-3	TRBJ2-3	many	-
CASSDTPGDRYGYTF	TGTGCCAGCAGCGATACACCAGGGGACCGCTATGGCTACACCTTC	TRBV3-1	TRBJ1-2	-	-
CASNKGGSINEQYF	TGTGCCAGCAACAAAGGGGGTTCAATCAACGAGCAGTACTTC	TRBV28	TRBJ2-7	-	-
CSASPAAGGPQHF	TGCAGTGCTTCCCCGGCCGCCGGGGGGCCCCAGCATTTT	TRBV20-1	TRBJ1-5	-	-
CASSHTGYSYEQYF	TGTGCCAGCAGCCACACGGGGTACTCCTACGAGCAGTACTTC	TRBV3-1	TRBJ2-7	-	-
CASTGTRSTYEQYF	TGTGCCAGCACTGGGACACGATCGACCTACGAGCAGTACTTC	TRBV2	TRBJ2-7	-	-